These 7 T cell receptor beta chains were sequenced from one sample in a study of shared clonotypes between healthy human individuals. The protocol was immunoSEQ multiplex PCR, while the TCRdb copy is restricted to in-frame clones and leaves out a portion. This table has around 500,000 clones, 81% appearing once. The source material was PBMCs. The receptors were sampled from a woman aged 40 to 50 in good health. Some clones in this sample may be carry-over from other donors' samples.

The table lists this clone with a few counts. A far bigger clonotype differs at one base, so this is likely a read error. Other DNA sequences in this specimen translate into the identical CDR3. V gene TRBV18 combines with J gene TRBJ1-1, with unresolved D. Germline V gene data show CDR1 as KGHSH and CDR2 as LQKENI. This CDR3 has 13 amino acids. The CDR3 is CASSVDGNTEALF. DNA of the CDR3: TGTGCCAGCTCAGTCGACGGGAACACTGAAGCTTTATTT. Based on the CDR3 plus reference TRBV18 and TRBJ1-1, the full variable domain is NAGVMQNPRHLVRRRGQEARLRCSPMKGHSHVYWYRQLPEEGLKFMVYLQKENIIDESGMPKERFSAEFPKEGPSILRIQQVVRGDSAAYFCASSVDGNTEALFGQGTRLTVV.

The chain has TRBV9 and TRBJ2-1; D uncertain. CDR1 and CDR2 (germline): SGDLS, YYNGEE. This CDR3 has 13 residues. V shed 0 bases and J shed 8 bases, with 9 bases lying between them. CDR3 protein: CASSVGAWDEQFF. For the CDR3, the DNA is TGTGCCAGCAGCGTAGGAGCATGGGATGAGCAGTTCTTC.

This clone appeared once. In DNA form, the CDR3 reads TGTGCCAGCAGCCGAATGGGGACCTTCGCGGGAGATTACGAGCAGTACTTC. This translates into CASSRMGTFAGDYEQYF. V is TRBV5-4 and J is TRBJ2-7; 7 positions agree with TRBD2. This CDR3 has 17 amino acids. The V and J ends lost 4 bases and 4 bases, in that order; junction bases with no gene match: 17. The germline V gene encodes CDR1 SGHNT and CDR2 YYREEE (reference sequence).

V usage is TRBV13 and J usage is TRBJ2-2; TRBD2 aligns across 9 bases. CDR3 length equals 18 residues. V lost 6 bases and J lost 0; bases outside the gene matches: 11. CDR1 PRHDT and CDR2 FYEKMQ come from the germline V gene (reference sequence). CDR3: CASRAAGSGRANTGELFF. The CDR3 DNA follows: TGTGCCAGCAGGGCCGCGGGTAGCGGGAGAGCGAACACCGGGGAGCTGTTTTTT. Drawing the rest from reference TRBV13 and TRBJ2-2, the complete variable domain is AAGVIQSPRHLIKEKRETATLKCYPIPRHDTVYWYQQGPGQDPQFLISFYEKMQSDKGSIPDRFSAQQFSDYHSELNMSSLELGDSALYFCASRAAGSGRANTGELFFGEGSRLTVL.

As to this clone: A read error is the likely source, as a far larger clone sits one nucleotide away. The chain is built from TRBV28 and TRBJ1-5, with 7 bases that match TRBD1. The CDR3 is 15 amino acids. With 8 bases clipped from V and 6 bases from J, the junction kept 13 bases outside the gene matches. From germline, CDR1 is MDHEN and CDR2 SYDVKM. CDR3 DNA: TGTGCCAGCGGTTCCCCGGAGGGGGCAGGTCAGCCCCAGCATTTT. Its protein product is CASGSPEGAGQPQHF.

In this sample, this clone turned up once. The genes are TRBV10-3 and TRBJ2-3; TRBD2 agrees at 9 bases. The CDR3 loop spans 13 amino acids. Germline V gene sequence: CDR1 ENHRY, CDR2 SYGVKD. J was trimmed by 4 bases and V by 8 bases; bases with no gene match: 4. The CDR3 nucleotides are TGTGCCATCTTAGCGGGAGAGGCAGATACGCAGTATTTT. It codes for CAILAGEADTQYF.

The chain employs TRBV6-9 and TRBJ1-4; TRBD1 matches at 8 bases. In germline, CDR1 is MNHGY, CDR2 SVAAGI. Unmatched junction bases numbered 12, after V lost 5 bases and J lost 7 bases. This CDR3 contains 16 residues. CDR3 nucleotide sequence: TGTGCCAGCAGTGAAGGGAGGACAGGGAGCGGTGAAAAACTGTTTTTT. Its protein is CASSEGRTGSGEKLFF.